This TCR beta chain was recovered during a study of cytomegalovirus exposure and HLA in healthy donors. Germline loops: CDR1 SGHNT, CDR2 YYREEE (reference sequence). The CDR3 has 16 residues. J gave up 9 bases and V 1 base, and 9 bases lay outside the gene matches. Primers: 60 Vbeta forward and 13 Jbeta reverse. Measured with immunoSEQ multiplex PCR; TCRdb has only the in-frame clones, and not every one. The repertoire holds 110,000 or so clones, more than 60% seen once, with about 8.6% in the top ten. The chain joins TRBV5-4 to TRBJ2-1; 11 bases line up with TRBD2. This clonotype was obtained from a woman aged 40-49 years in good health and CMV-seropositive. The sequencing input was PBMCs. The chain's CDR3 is CASSLWGSGRALEQFF. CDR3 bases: TGTGCCAGCAGCTTGTGGGGTAGCGGGAGGGCCCTTGAGCAGTTCTTC.